The source of this T cell receptor (beta chain) is a study of T-cell reconstitution after alpha-beta-depleted transplantation in children. It was with unique molecular identifiers that the TCRbeta library was prepared. TCRdb passed the PCR reads through MiXCR, listing each CDR3 protein once. The profile shows 550,000 to 600,000 distinct CDR3 sequences, roughly 23% of them singletons. Study observations and caveats: Newly made T cells mostly supplied T-cell counts and diversity one year after transplant. Some patients' high day-60 TCRbeta diversity was traced to surviving recipient T cells and thymic progenitors. Alpha-beta T cells about two months after transplant reportedly derived from several hundred expanded graft clones.

CDR1 and CDR2 from the germline V gene are SGHAT and FQNNGV. Germline trimming cut 5 bases from V and 8 bases from J; bases unmatched to any gene: 9. This CDR3 spans 15 amino acids. This clonotype appeared once. Its antigen is not identified. The chain carries TRBV11-2 and TRBJ2-1; 10 bases align to TRBD1. Sequenced here: PBMCs, mostly from graft donor cells, sampled 360 days after TCRalphabeta/CD19-depleted stem cell transplant. The TCR sequence derives from a boy in the first two years of life who had a stem cell transplant for acute myeloid leukemia, so the T cells may come from the graft donor. CDR3 bases: TGTGCCAGCAGCCCTACCCGGGACAGGGGACATGAGCAGTTCTTC. This sequence encodes CASSPTRDRGHEQFF.